The 28 T cell receptor beta chains below were found in one sample sequenced in a study of T cells in Graves' hyperthyroidism and ophthalmopathy. The CDR3 regions of TCR beta were amplified from RNA transcripts. Using the HTBI primer set, a first-round RT-PCR was run on the TCR CDR3. TCRdb passed the multiplex PCR reads through MiXCR, listing each CDR3 protein once. The sample holds roughly 180,000 distinct CDR3 sequences, roughly 10% seen once. The specimen was blood. The receptor source for this set is a woman between 18 and 29 years old with Graves' hyperthyroidism that later progressed to Graves' ophthalmopathy.

Ten or more counts support this clonotype. The rearrangement uses TRBV15 and TRBJ2-5; TRBD1 matches at 7 bases. The germline V gene encodes CDR1 LNHNV and CDR2 YYDKDF (reference sequence). There are 13 residues in the CDR3. Trimming at V came to 6 bases and at J to 5 bases, leaving 6 bases not matched to a gene. CDR3 bases: TGTGCCACCAGGATACAGGGGTCCGAGACCCAGTACTTC. This encodes CATRIQGSETQYF.

This clonotype appeared many times. The chain combines TRBV12-3 or TRBV12-4 with TRBJ2-7; 10 positions agree with TRBD2. The trim removed 3 bases at V and 4 bases at J, leaving 6 bases unmatched. The CDR3 has 15 residues. CDR3 sequence reads: CASSFRAGGPYEQYF. The CDR3 DNA follows: TGTGCCAGCAGTTTTCGAGCGGGAGGGCCTTACGAGCAGTACTTC.

This clonotype occurred a few times. The chain recombines TRBV6-2 or TRBV6-3 with TRBJ2-3; 9 bases line up with TRBD2. The CDR3 has 13 residues. The trim removed 5 bases at V and 7 bases at J, leaving 4 bases unmatched. Germline V gene lookup returns CDR1 MNHEY and CDR2 SVGEGT. CDR3 residues: CASSRGGANTQYF. CDR3 sequence (DNA): TGTGCCAGCAGTCGCGGGGGGGCGAATACGCAGTATTTT.

This clonotype was seen ten or more times. The chain couples TRBV6-2 or TRBV6-3 to TRBJ2-1; 12 nucleotides agree with TRBD2. Trimming took 4 bases from V and 7 from J; bases not matched to a gene: 5. The germline V gene encodes CDR1 MNHEY and CDR2 SVGEGT. The CDR3 has 15 residues. DNA of the CDR3: TGTGCCAGCAGTTCTCTAGCGGGAGGGACTAATGAGCAGTTCTTC. Translation gives CASSSLAGGTNEQFF.

This clonotype turned up a few times. The chain is built from TRBV6-1 and TRBJ2-2; 7 nucleotides line up with TRBD1. Germline lookup yields CDR1 MNHNS and CDR2 SASEGT. Trimming took 2 bases from V and 7 from J; bases not matched to a gene: 7. CDR3 size: 15 residues. CDR3 region: CASSERGQGSGELFF. The CDR3, as DNA: TGTGCCAGCAGTGAAAGGGGGCAGGGTAGCGGGGAGCTGTTTTTT.

The V gene is TRBV4-1, the J gene TRBJ2-3; D is unresolved. Trimming left V 1 base short and J 3 bases short, with 11 bases between. The CDR3 has 15 amino acids. Germline V gene data show CDR1 as MGHRA and CDR2 as YSYEKL. CDR3 loop: CASSQVLGITDTQYF. The CDR3 DNA is TGCGCCAGCAGCCAAGTATTAGGCATAACAGATACGCAGTATTTT.

Ten or more counts support this clonotype. The chain has TRBV9 and TRBJ1-2, with D possibly TRBD1 on 5 matching bases. Germline V gene lookup returns CDR1 SGDLS and CDR2 YYNGEE. V was pared by 3 bases and J by 7 bases, with 16 bases between. CDR3 length equals 14 residues. CDR3 in amino acids: CASSERDHPLGYTF. In nucleotides, the CDR3 is TGTGCCAGCAGCGAGAGGGACCACCCCCTTGGCTACACCTTC.

In its sample, this clonotype was seen many times. This rearrangement joins TRBV6-1 to TRBJ1-2, with D possibly TRBD1 on 5 matching bases. The CDR3 loop spans 15 amino acids. V lost 6 bases and J 2 bases, leaving 16 bases between the germline ends. Germline-derived CDR1 and CDR2 are MNHNS and SASEGT. CDR3 amino acids: CASRSGIGANYGYTF. In nucleotides, the CDR3 is TGTGCCAGCAGGTCGGGGATTGGGGCAAACTATGGCTACACCTTC.

This clonotype was seen a handful of times. This chain links TRBV9 with TRBJ2-6; D unresolved. The length of the CDR3 is 17 residues. The germline V and J ends were trimmed by 0 bases and 0 bases, with 10 bases remaining between them. Germline V gives CDR1 SGDLS, CDR2 YYNGEE. This CDR3 is CASSVAKYLSGANVLTF. The CDR3 coding sequence is TGTGCCAGCAGCGTAGCGAAGTACCTCTCTGGGGCCAACGTCCTGACTTTC.

This clonotype was observed a handful of times. V is TRBV7-3 and J is TRBJ2-3; 8 bases match TRBD2. Germline V gives CDR1 SGHTA, CDR2 FQGTGA. The CDR3 consists of 16 residues. With 1 base clipped from V and 4 bases from J, the junction kept 7 bases outside the gene matches. The CDR3 is CASSLMGAGAADTQYF. CDR3 nucleotide sequence: TGTGCCAGCAGCTTAATGGGAGCGGGGGCGGCAGATACGCAGTATTTT.

The chain carries TRBV3-1 and TRBJ2-7, with TRBD1 matching over 7 bases. Germline CDR1 LGHDT, CDR2 YNNKEL (reference sequence). With V trimmed by 4 bases and J by 9 bases, 9 bases remained unmatched. The CDR3 has 13 amino acids. CDR3 loop: CASSPGRQGVQYF. In nucleotides, the CDR3 is TGTGCCAGCAGCCCAGGAAGACAGGGCGTGCAGTACTTC.

This clonotype was counted ten times or more. The V and J genes are TRBV10-3 and TRBJ1-1; D uncertain. V gave up 11 bases and J gave up 4 bases, with 17 bases separating them. This CDR3 has 13 residues. Germline CDR1 and CDR2: ENHRY and SYGVKD. This chain's CDR3 is CAVIDQYGTEAFF. CDR3 DNA sequence: TGTGCCGTTATAGACCAGTACGGCACTGAAGCTTTCTTT.

The sample holds many counts of this clonotype. V and J are TRBV7-9 and TRBJ2-2; TRBD2 agrees at 10 bases. The J segment lost 1 base and the V segment lost 5 bases, leaving 1 base of the junction unmatched. This CDR3 is 15 amino acids long. Germline CDR1 is SEHNR and CDR2 is FQNEAQ (reference sequence). The CDR3 reads CASSGLAENTGELFF. The CDR3 DNA follows: TGTGCCAGCAGCGGACTAGCGGAGAACACCGGGGAGCTGTTTTTT.

This clonotype was seen only a few times. The rearrangement uses TRBV29-1 and TRBJ1-1; 10 bases are shared with TRBD1. The V gene's germline CDR1 is SQVTM and CDR2 ANQGSEA. The CDR3 sequence is 14 residues long. V shed 7 bases, J shed 5 bases, and the junction held 10 bases outside the gene matches. CDR3 loop: CSGRQGALETEAFF. The DNA of the CDR3 is TGCAGCGGAAGACAGGGGGCGTTAGAGACTGAAGCTTTCTTT.

This clonotype was seen ten or more times. The chain links TRBV28 to TRBJ1-3; 9 bases fit TRBD1. Germline-derived CDR1 and CDR2 are MDHEN and SYDVKM. The CDR3 length is 17 residues. Trimming cost V 3 bases and J 4 bases; bases outside gene matches: 10. CDR3 bases: TGTGCCAGCAGTTTGTTAATCGGACAGGGGTCCGGAAACACCATATATTTT. Its protein product is CASSLLIGQGSGNTIYF.

In its sample, this clonotype was seen a few times. Relative to the germline gene, one junction end is altered; a read error may explain this. The chain is built from TRBV9 and TRBJ1-2; no clear D. Per the germline V gene, CDR1 is SGDLS and CDR2 is YYNGEE. The CDR3 spans 14 residues. CDR3 sequence: CANSKEGSHYGYTF. DNA for the CDR3: TGTGCCAACAGCAAGGAGGGCTCCCACTATGGCTACACCTTC.

This clonotype was observed at least ten times. The chain has TRBV12-3 or TRBV12-4 and TRBJ1-5; D gene ambiguous. This CDR3 region has 11 residues. The V end lost 3 bases, the J end lost 11 bases, and 8 bases lay between the germline ends. The CDR3 nucleotides are TGTGCCAGCAGTTTCGATATGACCCAGCATTTT. This sequence encodes CASSFDMTQHF.

This clonotype has ten or more counts. The V gene is TRBV6-2 or TRBV6-3, the J gene TRBJ2-3, with 10 bases lining up with TRBD1. V lost 7 bases to trimming and J lost 4 bases; unmatched junction nucleotides: 14. Germline V gene data show CDR1 as MNHEY and CDR2 as SVGEGT. The CDR3 extends over 17 amino acids. CDR3 nucleotides: TGTGCCAGCATTACTAGAGCGACAGGGGGCTTGGCAGATACGCAGTATTTT. It translates to CASITRATGGLADTQYF.

The sample holds many counts of this clonotype. V gene TRBV10-2 combines with J gene TRBJ2-2; 11 nucleotides agree with TRBD1. The V and J ends lost 11 bases and 7 bases, in that order; junction bases with no gene match: 12. The germline V gene has CDR1 WSHSY and CDR2 SAAADI. The CDR3 extends over 15 amino acids. The chain's CDR3 is CASLNGQGANGELFF. CDR3 sequence (DNA): TGCGCCTCATTAAATGGACAGGGGGCAAACGGGGAGCTGTTTTTT.

This clonotype was picked up a small number of times. The rearrangement links TRBV13 to TRBJ1-4; 10 bases map to TRBD1. The CDR3 consists of 15 residues. In germline, CDR1 is PRHDT, CDR2 FYEKMQ (reference sequence). V was clipped by 0 bases and J by 8 bases; unmatched bases: 3. The CDR3 here is CASSLGGTGDEKLFF. The CDR3 DNA sequence: TGTGCCAGCAGCTTAGGCGGGACAGGGGACGAAAAACTGTTTTTT. The full variable domain, its missing parts supplied by reference TRBV13 and TRBJ1-4, is AAGVIQSPRHLIKEKRETATLKCYPIPRHDTVYWYQQGPGQDPQFLISFYEKMQSDKGSIPDRFSAQQFSDYHSELNMSSLELGDSALYFCASSLGGTGDEKLFFGSGTQLSVL.

This clonotype was counted ten times or more. This chain links TRBV28 with TRBJ2-2, with D unclear. Germline lookup yields CDR1 MDHEN and CDR2 SYDVKM. Trimming took off 3 bases at V and 3 bases at J, with 11 bases between the two ends. The CDR3 runs 15 residues. CDR3 region: CASSLKRSYTGELFF. The CDR3, as DNA: TGTGCCAGCAGTTTGAAAAGGAGTTACACCGGGGAGCTGTTTTTT.

There are many counts of this clonotype. The chain couples TRBV6-6 to TRBJ1-6; D call uncertain. Trimming stripped 0 bases from V and 0 bases from J, with 6 bases between. The CDR3 is made up of 16 amino acids. Germline V gene data show CDR1 as MNHNY and CDR2 as SVGAGI (reference sequence). The CDR3 reads CASSYSGSSYNSPLHF. CDR3 bases: TGTGCCAGCAGTTACTCGGGGAGCTCCTATAATTCACCCCTCCACTTT.

This sequence joins TRBV4-1 and TRBJ1-2; 9 nucleotides line up with TRBD1. The germline V gene has CDR1 MGHRA and CDR2 YSYEKL. The CDR3 consists of 12 residues. Unmatched junction bases numbered 4, after V lost 8 bases and J lost 6 bases. This CDR3 reads CASGQGRDGYTF. As DNA, the CDR3 is TGCGCCAGCGGACAGGGGCGGGATGGCTACACCTTC.

The table lists this clonotype with many counts. The chain links TRBV5-5 to TRBJ2-1, with D perhaps TRBD2 (7 bases). V dropped 0 bases and J dropped 5 bases, with 9 bases sitting between them. The CDR3 is 14 residues long. CDR1 SGHKS and CDR2 YYEKEE come from the germline V gene (reference sequence). For the CDR3, the DNA is TGTGCCAGCAGCTTGGTCGGGGGGCACAATGAGCAGTTCTTC. Protein product: CASSLVGGHNEQFF.

V gene TRBV11-2 combines with J gene TRBJ2-7, with a possible D match to TRBD2 (5 bases). Germline CDR1 SGHAT, CDR2 FQNNGV. CDR3 length equals 18 residues. With 2 bases removed from V and 0 bases from J, the gap between germline ends came to 20 bases. This chain's CDR3 is CASSLRLAGVLNSYEQYF. CDR3 nucleotides: TGTGCCAGCAGCTTAAGGCTCGCGGGCGTTCTTAACTCCTACGAGCAGTACTTC.

This clonotype has ten or more counts. The rearrangement links TRBV29-1 to TRBJ2-3; 7 bases match TRBD1. Germline V CDR1 and CDR2: SQVTM, ANQGSEA. The V segment lost 4 bases and the J segment 5 bases; nucleotides outside the gene matches: 9. This CDR3 has 14 amino acids. The CDR3, as DNA: TGCAGCGTTGTCAGGGGGTCATTAAGAGATACGCAGTATTTT. Protein sequence: CSVVRGSLRDTQYF.

This clonotype was seen a handful of times. J is TRBJ2-1 and V is TRBV24-1; 8 bases fit TRBD2. Trimming removed 4 bases from V and 7 bases from J; junction bases left unmatched: 2. The V gene's germline CDR1 is KGHDR and CDR2 SFDVKD. This CDR3 is 13 amino acids long. CDR3 nucleotides: TGTGCCACCAGTGAGGCTAGCGGGAATGAGCAGTTCTTC. Translated: CATSEASGNEQFF.

The CDR3 DNA follows: TGTGCCAGCTCACCACCCGACAGGGTTGATTCACCCCTCCACTTT. Translated: CASSPPDRVDSPLHF. V gene TRBV18 combines with J gene TRBJ1-6; TRBD1 aligns across 7 bases. The germline gives CDR1 KGHSH, CDR2 LQKENI. Trimming at V came to 0 bases and at J to 8 bases, leaving 4 bases not matched to a gene. This CDR3 is built from 15 residues.